Many counts were recorded for the clone carrying this T cell receptor beta chain. Its antigen is unidentified. The data are from a study of T cells in Graves' hyperthyroidism and ophthalmopathy. Clinical symptoms, serum thyroxine and TRAb, thyroid ultrasound and orbital computed tomography were used for the diagnoses. Notes on the study in general: The authors' 13 V-J model separated ophthalmopathy from stable hyperthyroidism. Ophthalmopathy onset followed model prediction by a median roughly 6 months.

The CDR3 is 15 amino acids. V shed 5 bases and J 6 bases; nucleotides not matched to a gene: 4. There were TCR beta CDR3 regions amplified from RNA transcripts. Initially, a first-round RT-PCR of the TCR CDR3 employed the HTBI primer set. TCRdb analysed the multiplex PCR reads with MiXCR anew, one entry per CDR3 protein. Here the sample spans hundreds of thousands of distinct CDR3 sequences, about 15% being singletons. The sequenced sample consisted of blood. This sequence joins TRBV12-3 or TRBV12-4 and TRBJ2-1, with TRBD2 matching over 13 bases. This TCR was sampled from a woman aged 18-30 years with Graves' hyperthyroidism. This CDR3 is CASSLTSGRANEQFF. The CDR3 region has the DNA TGTGCCAGCAGTCTCACTAGCGGGAGGGCCAATGAGCAGTTCTTC.